This section outlines one T cell receptor beta chain sequence together with its context. What this receptor recognizes is not known. This sample was included in a study of cytomegalovirus exposure and HLA in healthy donors (dated by TCRdb to 2017 to 2019). With respect to the entire study: According to an earlier analysis of a few hundred of the donors, about 179 million T cells yielded some 120 million unique TCR beta sequences and 276 Gb of sequence data. To predict cytomegalovirus infection status, the study combined high-throughput TCR immunosequencing, statistical association of individual TCRs with disease status, and machine learning. Because of strong linkage in the cohort, four or five DR-DQ haplotypes were treated as single units for association and clustering. An early release that covered about 600 HLA-typed donors contained around 300 gigabases of sequencing data and around 80 million unique TCR sequences. Donor age, sex, ethnicity and CMV serostatus were compiled alongside the repertoire data. Among over 350 genotyped donors of the cohort, an average of 235,054 unique TCR beta nucleotide sequences were sequenced per donor, approximately 20% of them non-productive. The number of donors typed differed by locus, with 629-630 for A, B, C, DRB1 and DQB1, around 500 for DQA1, 600 to 610 for DPA1, and some 440 for DPB1. The study used immunosequencing to profile the T cell repertoires of approximately 630 subjects and linked those repertoires to cytomegalovirus serostatus. The study aimed to test whether signatures of past pathogen exposure could be identified by cataloging public T cell receptors. A later analysis re-analyzed previously published TCR beta repertoires from 666 donors and added high-resolution HLA genotyping to study TCR occurrence patterns. All discovery cohort repertoires had been generated using a single sequencing platform. Rather than using new phenotypic data, the later analysis identified candidate immune exposures from TCR beta sequences and from how often those sequences occurred across donors. HLA typing included class I and class II loci at four-digit resolution. Of the roughly 410 genotyped donors, less than 90% were placed in the genetic ancestry cluster associated with self-reported Caucasian donors. In a later genetic analysis, genome-wide SNP genotypes for about 65% of the roughly 700 donors were used, and that subset was treated as a discovery cohort. In an earlier analysis of 550 to 700 of the donors, high-throughput TCR beta sequencing was used to judge whether each TCR beta V gene segment behaved as functional or pseudogenic. A separate validation cohort of 100 to 150 different subjects was used in addition to the approximately 610-subject first cohort.

Library preparation was by the immunoSEQ multiplex PCR assay. The multiplex PCR relied on a mix of 60 forward primers for TCR Vbeta segments and 13 reverse primers for TCR Jbeta segments. Amplification of the CDR3 region of rearranged TCR beta genes was performed with a multiplex PCR assay on genomic DNA. On the Illumina HiSeq System, the amplified TCR beta libraries were sequenced as 87-base-pair reads. The authors' analysis ran thus. A later analysis tallied around 82 million unique TCR beta chains across the approximately 670 repertoires, and around 10 million of those chains were shared by two or more donors. Raw reads were error-corrected and collapsed into unique sequences by a nearest-neighbor algorithm in which closely related sequences were merged to remove PCR and sequencing errors. CDR3 sequences were aligned to IMGT reference sequences to assign V, D and J gene segments. For a sequence to be retained, at least a six-nucleotide match to both a V gene segment and a J gene segment was required. Rearrangements were classified as productive when the CDR3 lacked stop codons and remained in frame with V and J, and all other rearrangements were classified as non-productive. Following IMGT convention, CDR3 was defined as the stretch from the second conserved V-encoded cysteine up to the conserved J-encoded phenylalanine. In an earlier analysis of 500 to 650 of the donors, sequences lacking an unambiguous match to a single V gene segment were excluded. In an earlier analysis of roughly 600 of the donors, a V segment was called functional when productive rearrangements were above 56.7%, and segregating when the standard deviation between donors exceeded 5%. A statistical classification framework was built to diagnose cytomegalovirus status from the catalog of TCR beta chain sequences. V and J gene assignment, in a later analysis, came from comparing TCR nucleotide sequences with IMGT/GENE-DB human TR gene sequences. In a later analysis, CDR3 sequences and most-parsimonious VDJ recombination scenarios were assigned using the TCRdist pipeline. In a later analysis, every TCR beta chain was defined by the combination of its CDR3 amino acid sequence and its V-gene family, and reads without a unique V-gene family were dropped. A later analysis removed over 500 highly shared, low-generation-probability nucleotide sequences to deal with suspected cross-contamination and a sequencing artifact. A later analysis calculated a clonal expansion index for each public chain from normalized within-repertoire ranks of inferred template counts. Generation probabilities in a later analysis came from a VDJ recombination model fitted to out-of-frame rearrangements, and those results were checked against IGoR. In a later analysis, hypergeometric tests were used to score TCR-TCR, TCR-HLA and TCR-CMV co-occurrence, with a repertoire-size bias correction applied to TCR pairs. A later analysis estimated false discovery rates by permuting HLA or CMV assignments 20 times. In a later analysis, co-occurring TCRs were grouped with DBSCAN, and TCRdist sequence similarity was added when clustering was performed within HLA-allele-positive subsets. Repertoires with fewer than 30,000 or more than 120,000 public chains were left out of co-occurrence clustering, as were five repertoires with anomalous nucleotide sharing. TCRdb carries this immuneACCESS record with in-frame sequences only. Its versions omit some clonotypes, under half of them owing to an unresolved V gene in the studies checked, with the rest unexplained. That table supplies the V and J calls and clone size; D and trimming were determined from the DNA. The sample table records around 130,000 clones. The top ten hold 1.5% to 2.5% of the sample.

The cohort comprised some 730 healthy bone marrow donors. Cohort members were all nominally healthy when sampled, although unrecorded immune exposures were likely present. The donor tested CMV seronegative and was one of the 352 seronegative cohort members. Each donor provided a peripheral blood sample, and peripheral blood mononuclear cells were used for TCR beta sequencing. The Qiagen DNeasy Blood Extraction Kit was used to extract genomic DNA from the blood cell samples. The CDR3 runs 16 residues from the cysteine to the phenylalanine. The sequence is cut down to CDR3 DNA, 48 bases in frame from base 1. According to the germline V gene, CDR1 reads MNHEY and CDR2 reads SVGAGI. Trimmed from V: 2 bases; trimmed from J: 8 bases; junction bases lacking a gene match: 10. Beyond this particular receptor, the publication reports: A later analysis reported that several top co-occurrence clusters appeared linked to parvovirus B19, influenza, CMV and Epstein-Barr virus. Compared with equally common non-associated chains, HLA-associated TCR beta chains in a later analysis were more clonally expanded and had lower generation probabilities. The 87-base-pair reads could not distinguish some IMGT-functional V segments, including TRBV6-2 and TRBV6-3, so those segments were excluded. When HLA alleles, especially DR and DQ, strongly co-occurred, attributing TCR associations to individual alleles was difficult. This cohort had only TCR beta chains sequenced, and the lack of alpha or paired-chain data limited which features could be detected. In both the original and validation cohorts, the classifier was reported to diagnose cytomegalovirus status with high specificity and sensitivity. In vitro tests confirmed that a few of the cytomegalovirus-associated TCR beta chains recognize cytomegalovirus antigens. In a later analysis, the rate of TCR association differed among HLA loci, with DRB1 alleles having the most associated TCRs and HLA-C alleles having the fewest. Roughly uniform sequencing depth across donors was assumed in presence/absence analyses, although this assumption may not hold. An association between a missense DCLRE1C variant and V-gene and J-gene trimming of TCR beta chains was found in a later genetic analysis and replicated in an independent cohort. Because HLA typing was unavailable for some donors at each locus, only the typed subset was used in association tests. For the cohort, immune exposure information was limited to CMV serostatus. A cluster of highly shared sequence variants was judged likely to be a technical artifact of the sequencing pipeline. Linkage disequilibrium might explain the correlated functional status among segregating V segments, but an unknown experimental factor could not be ruled out. A later genetic analysis reported fewer N-insertions in productive TCRs among donors in an Asian-associated ancestry cluster than the roughly 670-donor mean. In an earlier analysis of fewer than 700 of the donors, most TCR beta V segments appeared in productive rearrangements about 87% or about 30% of the time, broadly matching IMGT annotations. Most TCR sequences were observed very rarely across donors, whereas some public TCRs were present in many individuals. Specific HLA alleles were associated with 15,000 to 20,000 TCR beta sequences at a false discovery rate of 0.05 in a later analysis. The study gave a list of about 160 TCR beta chains associated with cytomegalovirus. Most CMV-associated TCR beta chains appeared to be HLA-restricted in a later analysis, and the HLA associations seemed to be driven largely by CMV exposure. The authors suggested that the approach could potentially be generalized to other disease states and immunological phenotypes. A further reported finding was that TCR beta sequences accurately predicted the HLA-A and HLA-B alleles for most subjects in the first cohort. Because counts were too low, some 17 rarely observed V segments, including chromosome 9 orphons, were left out of the earlier analysis of 587 of the donors.

The receptor chain draws on TRBV6-5 and TRBJ1-4, with 8 central nucleotides matching TRBD1. The sequencing sample was made of PBMCs. This receptor was obtained from a woman aged 60-70 years in good health and CMV-seronegative. The CDR3 sequence is CASSYRGQGGEEKLFF. Read as DNA, the sequence is TGTGCCAGCAGTTACCGAGGACAGGGAGGCGAAGAAAAACTGTTTTTT.